These 23 T cell receptor beta chains came from one sample sequenced in a study of naive CD8 T cells in extremely preterm neonates. The protocol was immunoSEQ multiplex PCR, while the TCRdb copy is restricted to in-frame clones and leaves out a portion. The sample holds about 7,100 clones, 95% to 98% seen once. The sequenced material came from naive CD8+ T cells from blood. These receptors all come from a human donor in good health.

The CDR3 is CAWSVVGGVGEKLFF. DNA of the CDR3: TGTGCCTGGAGTGTCGTTGGGGGGGTTGGGGAAAAACTGTTTTTT. The chain couples TRBV30 to TRBJ1-4; tentative D call: TRBD1 (5 bases). CDR1 and CDR2 (germline): GTSNPN, SVGIG (reference sequence). V was trimmed by 0 bases and J by 8 bases, leaving 16 bases between them. The CDR3 contains 15 residues.

The chain couples TRBV5-4 to TRBJ2-7; 8 bases line up with TRBD2. CDR3 length: 15 amino acids. The J segment lost 2 bases and the V segment lost 4 bases, leaving 8 bases of the junction unmatched. Germline V gene sequence: CDR1 SGHNT, CDR2 YYREEE (reference sequence). CDR3 loop: CASSPFGRDAYEQYF. The DNA for the CDR3 is TGTGCCAGCAGCCCTTTCGGGAGGGATGCCTACGAGCAGTACTTC.

The J gene is TRBJ1-2, the V gene TRBV19, with no clear D. The CDR3 runs 11 residues. The germline CDR1 and CDR2 sequences are LNHDA and SQIVND (reference sequence). V lost 7 bases and J 8 bases, leaving 11 bases between the germline ends. DNA of the CDR3: TGTGCCAGTACTACCCCCTCCGGCTACACCTTC. It yields the protein CASTTPSGYTF.

The gene calls are TRBV19 and TRBJ2-1; D is unresolved. CDR3 length: 12 residues. Per germline, CDR1 LNHDA and CDR2 SQIVND (reference sequence). The V and J ends lost 5 bases and 3 bases respectively, with 5 bases between them. The CDR3 DNA sequence: TGTGCCAGTAGTCCCAACTACAATGAGCAGTTCTTC. It codes for CASSPNYNEQFF.

The chain employs TRBV4-1 and TRBJ1-1, with a possible D match to TRBD1 (5 bases). V lost 0 bases, J lost 1 base, and 9 bases lay in between. This CDR3 comprises 15 residues. The V gene's germline CDR1 is MGHRA and CDR2 YSYEKL. In nucleotides, the CDR3 is TGCGCCAGCAGCCAAGAAGGCCAGGGGAACACTGAAGCTTTCTTT. It is translated as CASSQEGQGNTEAFF.

The rearrangement links TRBV7-9 to TRBJ2-7, with D uncertain. CDR1 and CDR2 (germline): SEHNR, FQNEAQ (reference sequence). The CDR3 contains 14 residues. Trimming removed 0 bases from V and 3 bases from J, with 9 bases in between. The DNA for the CDR3 is TGTGCCAGCAGCTTAGCGGGCAGATTCTACGAGCAGTACTTC. This sequence encodes CASSLAGRFYEQYF.

The chain employs TRBV29-1 and TRBJ2-7, with 8 bases that match TRBD2. Germline CDR1 is SQVTM and CDR2 is ANQGSEA. The length of the CDR3 is 15 residues. V gave up 1 base and J gave up 2 bases; unmatched junction bases: 7. CDR3 sequence (DNA): TGCAGCGTTGAAGTGGTCGGGAGGGGCACCTACGAGCAGTACTTC. It specifies CSVEVVGRGTYEQYF.

This chain uses TRBV2 with TRBJ1-2; a possible D gene is TRBD1 (6 bases). Deletions cut 6 bases from V and 3 bases from J, with 14 bases between. The CDR3 covers 14 residues. Germline CDR1 reads SNHLY; CDR2 reads FYNNEI. The CDR3 reads CASRAQGWDYGYTF. The CDR3 region has the DNA TGTGCCAGCAGGGCACAGGGTTGGGACTATGGCTACACCTTC.

The chain couples TRBV19 to TRBJ1-6; perhaps TRBD1 as D (5 bases). V lost 4 bases to trimming and J lost 9 bases, with 10 bases between them. In germline, CDR1 is LNHDA, CDR2 SQIVND (reference sequence). CDR3 length equals 13 residues. CDR3 sequence reads: CASSTGIGSPLHF. CDR3 coding DNA: TGTGCCAGTAGTACAGGGATTGGTTCACCCCTCCACTTT.

V usage is TRBV6-6 and J usage is TRBJ1-1, with D tentatively TRBD1 (6 bases). Trimming stripped 8 bases from V and 3 bases from J, with 13 bases between. The CDR3 is 13 amino acids. Germline V gene sequence: CDR1 MNHNY, CDR2 SVGAGI (reference sequence). The CDR3 sequence is CASEQGRDTEAFF. CDR3 in DNA: TGTGCCAGCGAGCAGGGGCGGGACACTGAAGCTTTCTTT.

The rearrangement joins TRBV6-5 to TRBJ2-1; 10 nucleotides match TRBD1. The germline gives CDR1 MNHEY, CDR2 SVGAGI. The CDR3 is 16 residues long. V was clipped by 2 bases and J by 7 bases; unmatched bases: 8. The CDR3 loop is CASSYAGQGMYNEQFF. The CDR3 nucleotides are TGTGCCAGCAGTTACGCGGGACAGGGGATGTATAATGAGCAGTTCTTC.

The chain has TRBV7-8 and TRBJ2-1, with a weak D call TRBD2 (6 bases). CDR3 length equals 15 residues. The germline CDR1 and CDR2 sequences are SGHVS and FQNEAQ. V lost 4 bases to trimming and J lost 5 bases, with 15 bases between them. The CDR3 DNA sequence: TGTGCCAGCAGCTCTATGGAGCGGGCCCACAATGAGCAGTTCTTC. Translation: CASSSMERAHNEQFF.

This chain links TRBV9 with TRBJ2-7, with TRBD2 matching over 7 bases. V trimming: 4 bases; J trimming: 4 bases; junction bases outside the gene matches: 5. The CDR3 sequence is 13 residues long. In germline, CDR1 is SGDLS, CDR2 YYNGEE. CDR3 amino acids: CASSPGLEYEQYF. As DNA, the CDR3 is TGTGCCAGCAGCCCTGGACTAGAATACGAGCAGTACTTC.

CDR3 sequence: CASSPAGLMNTEAFF. DNA for the CDR3: TGTGCCAGCAGCCCGGCGGGGTTGATGAACACTGAAGCTTTCTTT. The V gene is TRBV2, the J gene TRBJ1-1; D remains unclear. The CDR3 extends over 15 amino acids. Trimming took 6 bases from V and 0 from J, leaving 14 bases between them. Germline CDR1 and CDR2: SNHLY and FYNNEI. The full variable domain, in which reference TRBV2 and TRBJ1-1 provide the parts outside the CDR3, is EPEVTQTPSHQVTQMGQEVILRCVPISNHLYFYWYRQILGQKVEFLVSFYNNEISEKSEIFDDQFSVERPDGSNFTLKIRSTKLEDSAMYFCASSPAGLMNTEAFFGQGTRLTVV.

This chain uses TRBV10-3 with TRBJ2-7, with a weak D call TRBD1 (6 bases). This CDR3 comprises 14 residues. The V gene lost 6 bases and the J gene lost 3 bases, with 15 bases spanning the gap. Germline V CDR1 and CDR2: ENHRY, SYGVKD. The CDR3 here is CAISNRVTGYEQYF. CDR3 nucleotides: TGTGCCATCAGCAACAGGGTTACCGGCTACGAGCAGTACTTC.

The gene calls are TRBV29-1 and TRBJ1-1; D is unresolved. The CDR3 has 13 residues. In germline, CDR1 is SQVTM, CDR2 ANQGSEA. Between the trimmed V and J ends, which lost 0 bases and 11 bases, there was a span of 16 bases. The CDR3, as DNA: TGCAGCGTTGAAGATCATGCATCGGGGTTGGCTTTCTTT. Amino acids: CSVEDHASGLAFF.

The J gene is TRBJ2-7, the V gene TRBV10-2, with D tentatively TRBD1 (5 bases). Trimming removed 0 bases at V and 3 bases at J, with 15 bases between. The CDR3 loop spans 16 amino acids. Germline CDR1 is WSHSY and CDR2 is SAAADI. CDR3 bases: TGCGCCAGCAGTGAGTCTTATGTAGGGGAAGGCTACGAGCAGTACTTC. As protein: CASSESYVGEGYEQYF.

V is TRBV5-3 and J is TRBJ2-4; D is perhaps TRBD1 (5 bases). TRBV5-3 falls under the ORF class, with uncertain function. Trimming stripped 4 bases from V and 3 bases from J, with 17 bases between. The CDR3 totals 16 residues. The CDR3 DNA is TGTGCCAGAAGCCAACCCCCTACAGGAAACAAAAACATTCAGTACTTC. This sequence encodes CARSQPPTGNKNIQYF.

J is TRBJ1-1 and V is TRBV9, with a possible D match to TRBD1 (5 bases). V dropped 0 bases and J dropped 4 bases, with 13 bases sitting between them. Germline values: CDR1 SGDLS, CDR2 YYNGEE. The CDR3 runs 15 residues. The CDR3 sequence is CASSVGDGGGTEAFF. In DNA, the CDR3 is TGTGCCAGCAGCGTAGGTGACGGGGGGGGCACTGAAGCTTTCTTT.

This rearrangement joins TRBV5-1 to TRBJ2-7; 8 bases are shared with TRBD1. The CDR3 contains 17 residues. V was pared by 0 bases and J by 0 bases, with 8 bases of the junction left unmatched. The V gene's germline CDR1 is SGHRS and CDR2 YFSETQ. CDR3 loop: CASSLETGATDSYEQYF. The DNA for the CDR3 is TGCGCCAGCAGCTTGGAGACAGGGGCTACCGACTCCTACGAGCAGTACTTC.

The J gene is TRBJ2-3, the V gene TRBV5-1; tentatively, D is TRBD2 (6 bases). Germline V gene lookup returns CDR1 SGHRS and CDR2 YFSETQ. V was trimmed by 5 bases and J by 3 bases, leaving 13 bases between them. This CDR3 spans 14 amino acids. The CDR3 region is CASRAGQVTDTQYF. The DNA for the CDR3 is TGCGCCAGCAGAGCGGGCCAAGTTACAGATACGCAGTATTTT.

This rearrangement joins TRBV30 to TRBJ1-2; 7 nucleotides line up with TRBD1. With 8 bases clipped from V and 3 bases from J, the junction kept 9 bases outside the gene matches. Germline CDR1 reads GTSNPN; CDR2 reads SVGIG (reference sequence). CDR3 length: 13 residues. This CDR3 is CALVEGAHYGYTF. The CDR3 nucleotides are TGTGCCCTGGTAGAGGGGGCACACTATGGCTACACCTTC.

CDR3 sequence (DNA): TGTGCCAGCAGAGACCAGGGCTACGAGCAGTACTTC. It translates to CASRDQGYEQYF. The chain recombines TRBV11-3 with TRBJ2-7, with a tentative D call TRBD1 (5 bases). The CDR3 consists of 12 residues. V lost 6 bases and J 3 bases, leaving 9 bases between the germline ends. Looked up from germline, CDR1 is SGHNT and CDR2 is YENEEA.